A single sample gave rise to the 15 T cell receptor beta chains below, sequenced in a study of blood T cell repertoires in COVID-19. The repertoire was sequenced with immunoSEQ multiplex PCR; TCRdb's copy has only in-frame clones and lacks some. The table lists a few hundred thousand clones, 80% to 90% of them singletons. The sample consisted of peripheral blood. The receptor set was obtained from a woman older than 75 with acute or convalescent COVID-19.

V gene TRBV19 combines with J gene TRBJ1-5; TRBD1 aligns across 8 bases. Germline V gene lookup returns CDR1 LNHDA and CDR2 SQIVND (reference sequence). After removal of 0 bases from V and 0 bases from J, the junction contained 4 bases not matched to a gene. This CDR3 is built from 17 residues. The CDR3 sequence: CASSIDDRGLSNQPQHF. The CDR3, as DNA: TGTGCCAGTAGTATAGACGACAGGGGCCTTAGCAATCAGCCCCAGCATTTT.

The chain joins TRBV4-2 to TRBJ2-1; 11 bases line up with TRBD2. The trim removed 1 base at V and 1 base at J, leaving 6 bases unmatched. The CDR3 runs to 18 residues. The germline V gene has CDR1 LGHNA and CDR2 YNFKEQ. The CDR3 is CASSQGSIAGGSYNEQFF. In DNA form, the CDR3 reads TGTGCCAGCAGCCAAGGCTCCATAGCGGGGGGGTCCTACAATGAGCAGTTCTTC.

The chain couples TRBV7-9 to TRBJ1-4; possibly TRBD1 for D (5 bases). Between the trimmed V and J ends, which lost 4 bases and 8 bases, there was a span of 11 bases. This CDR3 region has 13 residues. CDR1 SEHNR and CDR2 FQNEAQ come from the germline V gene (reference sequence). The CDR3 is CASSSDINEKLFF. DNA of the CDR3: TGTGCCAGCAGCTCGGACATAAACGAAAAACTGTTTTTT.

The CDR3 sequence is CASGLPEETQYF. CDR3 nucleotide sequence: TGTGCTAGTGGTTTGCCAGAAGAGACCCAGTACTTC. This rearrangement joins TRBV12-5 to TRBJ2-5; D uncertain. CDR1 is LGHNT, CDR2 FRNRAP, per germline. The CDR3 covers 12 residues. The germline V and J ends were trimmed by 2 bases and 3 bases, with 4 bases remaining between them.

The V gene is TRBV7-9, the J gene TRBJ2-2; tentative D call: TRBD2 (5 bases). The length of the CDR3 is 14 residues. Trimming pared 0 bases from V and 8 bases from J, leaving 10 bases between. CDR1 and CDR2 from the germline V gene are SEHNR and FQNEAQ (reference sequence). The CDR3 bases are TGTGCCAGCAGCTTAGCGGGGAGTGCGGGGGAGCTGTTTTTT. It is translated as CASSLAGSAGELFF.

This clone was detected only a few times. The chain combines TRBV6-5 with TRBJ1-1; D remains unclear. V was cut by 6 bases and J by 2 bases, with 7 bases left in between. Germline assignment: CDR1 MNHEY and CDR2 SVGAGI. The CDR3 runs to 12 residues. The CDR3 DNA is TGTGCCAGCAGGGGCCATAACACTGAAGCTTTCTTT. This gives the protein CASRGHNTEAFF.

This chain joins TRBV12-3 or TRBV12-4 and TRBJ2-3; 7 bases are shared with TRBD2. This CDR3 is built from 13 residues. Unmatched junction bases numbered 5, after V lost 7 bases and J lost 4 bases. The CDR3 coding sequence is TGTGCCAGCAAGTTTACTAGCGCAGATACGCAGTATTTT. Translated, it gives CASKFTSADTQYF.

This clone was observed a single time. The chain combines TRBV25-1 with TRBJ2-1; 14 nucleotides align to TRBD2. Losses at the gene ends were 5 bases for V and 11 bases for J; bases not matched to a gene: 14. The germline V gene encodes CDR1 MGHDK and CDR2 SYGVNS. CDR3 length: 17 amino acids. The CDR3 sequence: CASSSPGLAGAPEKQFF. As DNA, the CDR3 is TGTGCCAGCAGTTCTCCGGGACTAGCGGGGGCCCCGGAAAAGCAGTTCTTC.

V is TRBV19 and J is TRBJ1-1; no clear D gene. Germline loops: CDR1 LNHDA, CDR2 SQIVND (reference sequence). The CDR3 contains 13 residues. The ends were cut back, 0 bases at V and 10 bases at J, with 12 bases in the middle. The CDR3 is CASSIDWKRVAFF. CDR3 nucleotide sequence: TGTGCCAGTAGTATAGACTGGAAGAGGGTAGCTTTCTTT.

The J gene is TRBJ2-3, the V gene TRBV7-2; possibly TRBD2 for D (6 bases). Trimming took 1 base from V and 1 from J, leaving 12 bases between them. Germline CDR1 reads SGHTA; CDR2 reads FQGNSA. The CDR3 loop spans 16 amino acids. CDR3 protein: CASSLVWSSGTDTQYF. CDR3 DNA sequence: TGTGCCAGCAGCTTAGTTTGGTCTAGCGGCACAGATACGCAGTATTTT.

The chain has TRBV18 and TRBJ1-3; 7 positions agree with TRBD1. Looked up from germline, CDR1 is KGHSH and CDR2 is LQKENI. The V segment lost 4 bases and the J segment 0 bases; nucleotides outside the gene matches: 9. The CDR3 is made up of 17 amino acids. Here the CDR3 DNA reads TGTGCCAGCTCACGAAGTCCGGGACAGCTCTCTGGAAACACCATATATTTT. It yields the protein CASSRSPGQLSGNTIYF.

The J gene is TRBJ1-1, the V gene TRBV7-2; D not certain. This CDR3 region has 16 residues. The V gene lost 1 base and the J gene lost 6 bases, with 18 bases spanning the gap. Germline CDR1 reads SGHTA; CDR2 reads FQGNSA. The CDR3 loop is CASSLDLAVGSAEAFF. The CDR3 region has the DNA TGTGCCAGCAGCTTAGATTTAGCCGTCGGGTCCGCTGAAGCTTTCTTT.

V is TRBV11-3 and J is TRBJ1-2; tentative D call: TRBD1 (6 bases). V dropped 5 bases and J dropped 4 bases, with 11 bases sitting between them. CDR3 length equals 13 residues. Germline V lookup: CDR1 SGHNT, CDR2 YENEEA. CDR3 region: CASSVDRLYGYTF. The CDR3 DNA sequence: TGTGCCAGCAGCGTGGACAGACTCTATGGCTACACCTTC.

The V and J genes are TRBV2 and TRBJ1-1, with 10 positions matching TRBD1. Germline lookup yields CDR1 SNHLY and CDR2 FYNNEI. The CDR3 spans 14 residues. Germline trimming cut 6 bases from V and 5 bases from J; bases unmatched to any gene: 6. The CDR3 loop reads CASRDRGRWTEAFF. For the CDR3, the DNA is TGTGCCAGCAGAGACAGGGGGCGATGGACTGAAGCTTTCTTT.

The chain carries TRBV7-2 and TRBJ2-7; a possible D gene is TRBD1 (6 bases). The CDR3 runs 13 residues. With 5 bases removed from V and 1 base from J, the gap between germline ends came to 9 bases. CDR1 and CDR2 from the germline V gene are SGHTA and FQGNSA. The CDR3 here is CASSPTGSYEQYF. In nucleotides, the CDR3 is TGTGCCAGCAGCCCGACAGGTTCCTACGAGCAGTACTTC.